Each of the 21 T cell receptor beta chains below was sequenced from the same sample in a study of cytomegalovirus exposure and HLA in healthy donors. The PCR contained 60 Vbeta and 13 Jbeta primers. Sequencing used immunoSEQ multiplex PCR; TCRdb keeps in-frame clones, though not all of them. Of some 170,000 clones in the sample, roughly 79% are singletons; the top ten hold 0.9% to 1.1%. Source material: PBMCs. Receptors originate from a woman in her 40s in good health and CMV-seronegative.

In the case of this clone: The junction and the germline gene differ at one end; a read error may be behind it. The CDR3 DNA sequence: TGTGCTAGCAGCTTAGGACAGGGGGCCCGCCGACCCCACAATGAGCAGTTCTTC. Protein: CASSLGQGARRPHNEQFF. The chain uses TRBV7-7 and TRBJ2-1, with 11 bases fitting TRBD1. The CDR3 totals 18 residues. Germline V lookup: CDR1 SSHAT, CDR2 FNYEAQ (reference sequence).

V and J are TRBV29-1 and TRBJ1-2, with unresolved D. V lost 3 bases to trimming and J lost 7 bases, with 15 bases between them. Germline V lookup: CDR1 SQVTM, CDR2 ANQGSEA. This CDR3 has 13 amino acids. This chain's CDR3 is CSVEASGDRGYTF. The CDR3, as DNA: TGCAGCGTTGAGGCTTCCGGGGATCGTGGCTACACCTTC.

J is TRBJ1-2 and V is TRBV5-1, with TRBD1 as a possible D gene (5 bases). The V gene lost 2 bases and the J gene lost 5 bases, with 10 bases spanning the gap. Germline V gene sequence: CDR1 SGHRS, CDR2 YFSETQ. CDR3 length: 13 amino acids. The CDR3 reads CASSFGREYGYTF. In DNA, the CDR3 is TGCGCCAGCAGCTTTGGCAGGGAATATGGCTACACCTTC.

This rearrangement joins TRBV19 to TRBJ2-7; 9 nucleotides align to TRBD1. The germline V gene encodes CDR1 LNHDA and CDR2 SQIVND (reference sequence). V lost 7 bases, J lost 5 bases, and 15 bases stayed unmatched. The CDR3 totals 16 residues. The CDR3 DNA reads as TGTGCCAGTATTACGGACAGGGGAAAGGGGCTCCACGAGCAGTACTTC. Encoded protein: CASITDRGKGLHEQYF.

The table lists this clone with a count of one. CDR3 bases: TGTGCCAGCAGCTTAGCGGGGACTAGCGGGAGTAGCCGCGAGCAGTACTTC. Encoded protein: CASSLAGTSGSSREQYF. V and J are TRBV7-2 and TRBJ2-7, with 14 bases that match TRBD2. Trimming removed 0 bases from V and 6 bases from J; junction bases left unmatched: 7. This CDR3 is 17 amino acids long. Germline V gene lookup returns CDR1 SGHTA and CDR2 FQGNSA.

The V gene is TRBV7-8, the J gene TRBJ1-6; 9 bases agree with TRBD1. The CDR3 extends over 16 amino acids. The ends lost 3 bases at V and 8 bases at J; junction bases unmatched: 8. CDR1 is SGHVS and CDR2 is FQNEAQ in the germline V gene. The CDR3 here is CASSFLPGQGYSPLHF. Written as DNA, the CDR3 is TGTGCCAGCAGCTTTCTACCGGGACAGGGTTATTCACCCCTCCACTTT.

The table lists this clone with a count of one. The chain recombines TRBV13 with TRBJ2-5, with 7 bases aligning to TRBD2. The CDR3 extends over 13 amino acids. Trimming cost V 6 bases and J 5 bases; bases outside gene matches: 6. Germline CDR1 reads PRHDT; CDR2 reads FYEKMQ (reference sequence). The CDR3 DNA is TGTGCCAGCAGGGTAGAGGGAGGGGAGACCCAGTACTTC. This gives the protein CASRVEGGETQYF.

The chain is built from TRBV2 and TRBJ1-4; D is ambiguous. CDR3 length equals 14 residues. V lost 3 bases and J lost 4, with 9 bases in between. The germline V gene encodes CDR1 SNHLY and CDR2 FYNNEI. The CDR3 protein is CASSDGRGNEKLFF. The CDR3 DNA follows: TGTGCCAGCAGTGACGGCCGCGGTAATGAAAAACTGTTTTTT. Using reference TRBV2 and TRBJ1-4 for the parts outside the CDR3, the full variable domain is EPEVTQTPSHQVTQMGQEVILRCVPISNHLYFYWYRQILGQKVEFLVSFYNNEISEKSEIFDDQFSVERPDGSNFTLKIRSTKLEDSAMYFCASSDGRGNEKLFFGSGTQLSVL.

The CDR3 DNA is TGTGCCAGGGGCACGCATAGCAATCAGCCCCAGCATTTT. It encodes CARGTHSNQPQHF. J is TRBJ1-5 and V is TRBV21-1; whether TRBD1, the table's D call, matches the DNA was not checked. TRBV21-1 has pseudogene status. The length of the CDR3 is 13 residues.

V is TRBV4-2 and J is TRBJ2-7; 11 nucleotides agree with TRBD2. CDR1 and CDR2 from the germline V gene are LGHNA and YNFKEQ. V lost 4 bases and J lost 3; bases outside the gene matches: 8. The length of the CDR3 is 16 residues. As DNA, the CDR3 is TGTGCCAGCAGCCCCACTAGCGGGAGTAATGGCTACGAGCAGTACTTC. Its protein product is CASSPTSGSNGYEQYF.

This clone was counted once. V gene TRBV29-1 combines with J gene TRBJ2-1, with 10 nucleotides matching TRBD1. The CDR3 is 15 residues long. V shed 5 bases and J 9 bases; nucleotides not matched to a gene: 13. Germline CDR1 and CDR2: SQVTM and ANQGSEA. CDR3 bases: TGCAGCGTTAGCCCCGGGACAGGGGAAATCGGTGAGCAGTTCTTC. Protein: CSVSPGTGEIGEQFF.

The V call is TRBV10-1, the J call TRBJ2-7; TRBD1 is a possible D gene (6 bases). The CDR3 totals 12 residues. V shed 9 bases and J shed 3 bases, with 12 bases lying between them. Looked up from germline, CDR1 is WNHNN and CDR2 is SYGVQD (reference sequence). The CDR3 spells CARRPQGYEQYF. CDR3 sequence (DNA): TGCGCCAGGAGACCACAGGGCTACGAGCAGTACTTC.

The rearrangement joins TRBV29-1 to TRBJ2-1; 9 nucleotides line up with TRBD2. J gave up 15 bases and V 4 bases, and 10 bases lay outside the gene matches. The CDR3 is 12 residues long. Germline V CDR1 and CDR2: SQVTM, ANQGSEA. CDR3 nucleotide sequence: TGCAGCGTTGCGGCTAGCGGGAACAATCTGTTCTTC. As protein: CSVAASGNNLFF.

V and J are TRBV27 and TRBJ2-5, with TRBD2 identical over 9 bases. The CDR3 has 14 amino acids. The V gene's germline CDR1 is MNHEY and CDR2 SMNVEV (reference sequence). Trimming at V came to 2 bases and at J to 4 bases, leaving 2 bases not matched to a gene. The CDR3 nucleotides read TGTGCCAGCAGTTTAGCGGGAGGGCCAGAGACCCAGTACTTC. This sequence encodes CASSLAGGPETQYF.

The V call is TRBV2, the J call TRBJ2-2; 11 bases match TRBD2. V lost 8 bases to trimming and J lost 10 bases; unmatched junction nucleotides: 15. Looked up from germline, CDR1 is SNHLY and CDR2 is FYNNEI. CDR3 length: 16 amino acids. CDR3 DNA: TGTGCCAGCGAAAATTTACTAGCGGGAGTTAAGGAGGAGCTGTTTTTT. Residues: CASENLLAGVKEELFF.

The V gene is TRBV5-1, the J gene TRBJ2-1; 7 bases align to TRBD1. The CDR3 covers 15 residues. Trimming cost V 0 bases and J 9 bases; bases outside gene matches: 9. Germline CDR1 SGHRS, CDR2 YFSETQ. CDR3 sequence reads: CASSLVAGGTGEQFF. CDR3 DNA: TGCGCCAGCAGCTTGGTCGCAGGGGGTACTGGTGAGCAGTTCTTC.

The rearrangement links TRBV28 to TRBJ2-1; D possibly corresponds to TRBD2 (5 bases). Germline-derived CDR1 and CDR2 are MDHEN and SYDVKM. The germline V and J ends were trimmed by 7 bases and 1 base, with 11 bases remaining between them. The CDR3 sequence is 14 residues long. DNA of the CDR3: TGTGCCAGCACCGTCGGGGTTTCCTACAATGAGCAGTTCTTC. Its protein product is CASTVGVSYNEQFF.

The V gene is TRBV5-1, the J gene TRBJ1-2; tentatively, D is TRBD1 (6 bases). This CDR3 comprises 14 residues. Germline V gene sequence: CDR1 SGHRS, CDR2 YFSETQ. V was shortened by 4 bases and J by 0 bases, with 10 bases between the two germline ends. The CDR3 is CASSPGEANYGYTF. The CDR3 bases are TGCGCCAGCAGCCCAGGGGAAGCTAACTATGGCTACACCTTC.

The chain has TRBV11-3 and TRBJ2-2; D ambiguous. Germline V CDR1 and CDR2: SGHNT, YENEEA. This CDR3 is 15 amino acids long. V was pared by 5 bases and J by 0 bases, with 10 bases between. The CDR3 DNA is TGTGCCAGCAGCCTATTGAGTGCGAACACCGGGGAGCTGTTTTTT. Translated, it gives CASSLLSANTGELFF.

The CDR3 loop is CSVAGGQGAGAFF. CDR3 nucleotide sequence: TGCAGCGTCGCCGGTGGACAGGGGGCCGGAGCTTTCTTT. The chain links TRBV29-1 to TRBJ1-1; 11 bases fit TRBD1. J was trimmed by 10 bases and V by 6 bases; bases with no gene match: 10. Germline assignment: CDR1 SQVTM and CDR2 ANQGSEA. The CDR3 length is 13 residues.

The CDR3 DNA is TGTGCCTGGACCCGTAAGGGACTAGCGGCTTCCGAGCAGTACTTC. This sequence encodes CAWTRKGLAASEQYF. This sequence joins TRBV30 and TRBJ2-7; 11 nucleotides line up with TRBD2. Germline CDR1 reads GTSNPN; CDR2 reads SVGIG (reference sequence). The CDR3 extends over 15 amino acids. Trimming at V came to 4 bases and at J to 6 bases, leaving 11 bases not matched to a gene.